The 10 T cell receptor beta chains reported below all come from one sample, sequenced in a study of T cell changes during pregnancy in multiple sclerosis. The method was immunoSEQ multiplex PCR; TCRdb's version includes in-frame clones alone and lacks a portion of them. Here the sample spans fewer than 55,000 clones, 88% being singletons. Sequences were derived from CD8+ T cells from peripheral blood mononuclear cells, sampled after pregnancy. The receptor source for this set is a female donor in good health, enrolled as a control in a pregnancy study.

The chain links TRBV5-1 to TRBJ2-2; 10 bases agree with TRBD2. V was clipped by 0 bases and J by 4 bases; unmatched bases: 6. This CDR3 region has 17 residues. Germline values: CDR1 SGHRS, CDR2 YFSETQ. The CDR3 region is CASSLDLAGGFTGELFF. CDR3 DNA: TGCGCCAGCAGCTTGGACTTAGCGGGGGGCTTCACCGGGGAGCTGTTTTTT.

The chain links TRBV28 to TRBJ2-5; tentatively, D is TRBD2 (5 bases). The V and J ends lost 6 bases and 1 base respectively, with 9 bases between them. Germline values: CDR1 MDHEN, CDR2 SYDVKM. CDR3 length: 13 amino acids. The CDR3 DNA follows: TGTGCCAGCAGATCTAGCAGCCAAGAGACCCAGTACTTC. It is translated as CASRSSSQETQYF.

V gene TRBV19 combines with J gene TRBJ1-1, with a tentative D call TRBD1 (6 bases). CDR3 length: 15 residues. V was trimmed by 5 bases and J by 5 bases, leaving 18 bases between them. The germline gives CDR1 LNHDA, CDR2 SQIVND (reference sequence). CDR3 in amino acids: CASSLLGGAGTEAFF. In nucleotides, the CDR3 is TGTGCCAGTAGTCTCCTCGGGGGGGCGGGGACTGAAGCTTTCTTT.

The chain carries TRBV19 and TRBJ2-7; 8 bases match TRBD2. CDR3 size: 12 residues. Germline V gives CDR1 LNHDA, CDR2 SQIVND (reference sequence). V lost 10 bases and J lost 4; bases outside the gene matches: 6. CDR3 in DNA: TGTGCCACCCGGGGGGGGGCTTACGAGCAGTACTTC. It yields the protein CATRGGAYEQYF. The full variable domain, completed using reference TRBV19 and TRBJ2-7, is DGGITQSPKYLFRKEGQNVTLSCEQNLNHDAMYWYRQDPGQGLRLIYYSQIVNDFQKGDIAEGYSVSREKKESFPLTVTSAQKNPTAFYLCATRGGAYEQYFGPGTRLTVT.

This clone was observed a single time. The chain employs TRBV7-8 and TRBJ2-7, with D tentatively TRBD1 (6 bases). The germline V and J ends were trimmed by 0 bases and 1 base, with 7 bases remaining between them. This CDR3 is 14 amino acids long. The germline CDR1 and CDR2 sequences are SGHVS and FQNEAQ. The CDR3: CASSLAGQSYEQYF. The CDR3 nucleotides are TGTGCCAGCAGCTTAGCAGGACAGTCCTACGAGCAGTACTTC.

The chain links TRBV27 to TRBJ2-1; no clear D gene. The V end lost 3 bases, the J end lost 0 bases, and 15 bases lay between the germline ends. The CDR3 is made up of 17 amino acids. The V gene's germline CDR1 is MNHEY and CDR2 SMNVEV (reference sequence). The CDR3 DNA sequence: TGTGCCAGCAGTTTGGTAACAGAACTTTACTCCTACAATGAGCAGTTCTTC. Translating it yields CASSLVTELYSYNEQFF.

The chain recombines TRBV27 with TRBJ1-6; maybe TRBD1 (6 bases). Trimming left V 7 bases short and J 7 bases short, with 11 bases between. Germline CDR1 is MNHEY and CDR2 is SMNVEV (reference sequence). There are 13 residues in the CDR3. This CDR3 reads CASTGQLNSPLHF. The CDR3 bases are TGTGCCAGCACTGGACAGCTCAATTCACCCCTCCACTTT.

The CDR3 loop reads CASKRGLDSPLHF. The CDR3 DNA follows: TGTGCCAGCAAGCGGGGGCTAGATTCACCCCTCCACTTT. The chain is built from TRBV2 and TRBJ1-6, with D possibly being TRBD1 (6 bases). V lost 7 bases, J lost 8 bases, and 12 bases lay in between. The CDR3 is made up of 13 amino acids. Germline V lookup: CDR1 SNHLY, CDR2 FYNNEI.

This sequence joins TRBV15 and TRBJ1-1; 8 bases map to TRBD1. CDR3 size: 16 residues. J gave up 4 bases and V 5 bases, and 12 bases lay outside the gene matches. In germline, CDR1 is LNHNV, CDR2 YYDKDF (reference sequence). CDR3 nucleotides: TGTGCCACCAGCGTCGCAGGGGGCAGTGAGGGCACTGAAGCTTTCTTT. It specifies CATSVAGGSEGTEAFF.

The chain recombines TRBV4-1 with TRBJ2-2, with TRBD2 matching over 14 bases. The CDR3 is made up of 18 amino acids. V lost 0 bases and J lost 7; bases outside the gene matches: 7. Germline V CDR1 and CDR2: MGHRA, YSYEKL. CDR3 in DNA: TGCGCCAGCAGCCAAGATTTAGGGACTAGCGGGGGTATCGGGGAGCTGTTTTTT. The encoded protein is CASSQDLGTSGGIGELFF.